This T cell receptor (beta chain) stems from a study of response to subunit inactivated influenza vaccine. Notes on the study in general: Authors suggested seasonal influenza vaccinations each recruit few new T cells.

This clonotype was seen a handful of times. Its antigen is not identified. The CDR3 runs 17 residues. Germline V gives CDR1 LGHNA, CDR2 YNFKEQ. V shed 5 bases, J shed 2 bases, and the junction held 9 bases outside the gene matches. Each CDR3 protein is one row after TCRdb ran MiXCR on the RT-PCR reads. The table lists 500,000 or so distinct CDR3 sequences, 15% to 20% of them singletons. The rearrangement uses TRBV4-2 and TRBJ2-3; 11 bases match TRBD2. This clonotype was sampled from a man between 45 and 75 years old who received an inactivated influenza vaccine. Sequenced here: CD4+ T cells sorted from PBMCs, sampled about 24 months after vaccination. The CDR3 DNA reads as TGTGCCAGCAGCTCAGGCGCTAGCGGGGGGAACACAGATACGCAGTATTTT. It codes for CASSSGASGGNTDTQYF.